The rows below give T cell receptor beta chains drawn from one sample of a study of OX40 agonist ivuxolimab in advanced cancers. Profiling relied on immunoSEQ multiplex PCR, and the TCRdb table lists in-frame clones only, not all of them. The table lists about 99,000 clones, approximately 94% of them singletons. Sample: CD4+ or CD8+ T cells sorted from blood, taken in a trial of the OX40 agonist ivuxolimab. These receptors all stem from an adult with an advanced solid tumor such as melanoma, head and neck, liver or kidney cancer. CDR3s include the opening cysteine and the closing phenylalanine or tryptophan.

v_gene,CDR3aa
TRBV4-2,CASSQEDSSSGNTIYF
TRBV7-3,CASSLNGGSGNEQYF
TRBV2,CASSEGPQGGMGPSQETQYF
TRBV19,CASSMQGADTEAFF
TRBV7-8,CASSPTGELFF
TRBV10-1,CASSERSSSYEQYF
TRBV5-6,CASSQSGSGELFF
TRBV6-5,CASSYGQGFYGYTF
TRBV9,CASSVVAGVNTEAFF
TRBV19,CASSARGTGGAMRTEAFF
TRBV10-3,CAIGGQGRSGNTIYF
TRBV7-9,CASSLERGADGYTF
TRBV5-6,CASQTGNYNEQFF
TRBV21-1,CASAYSFGASGRHGNEQFF
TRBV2,CASTGVGNQPQHF
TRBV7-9,CASSQDPDYEQYF
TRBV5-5,CASSLALGQPGNTIYF